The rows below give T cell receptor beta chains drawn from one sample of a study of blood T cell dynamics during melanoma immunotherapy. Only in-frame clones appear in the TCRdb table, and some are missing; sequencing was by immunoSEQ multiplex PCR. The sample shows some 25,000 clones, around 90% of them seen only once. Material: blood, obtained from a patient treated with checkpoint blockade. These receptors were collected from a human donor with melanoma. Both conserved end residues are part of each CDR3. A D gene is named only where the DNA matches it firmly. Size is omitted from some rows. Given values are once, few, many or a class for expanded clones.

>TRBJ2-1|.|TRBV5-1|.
CASSGWRGANNEQFF
TGCGCCAGCAGCGGATGGAGGGGGGCCAACAATGAGCAGTTCTTC
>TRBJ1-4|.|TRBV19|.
CASSIDEKLFF
TGTGCCAGTAGTATAGATGAAAAACTGTTTTTT
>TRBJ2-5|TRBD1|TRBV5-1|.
CASSFRTGEETQYF
TGCGCCAGCAGCTTCCGGACAGGGGAAGAGACCCAGTACTTC
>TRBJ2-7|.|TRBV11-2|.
CASRMAGRGWYEQYF
TGTGCCAGCAGGATGGCAGGACGGGGATGGTACGAGCAGTACTTC
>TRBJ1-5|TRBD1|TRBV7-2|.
CASSSQTGINQPQHF
TGTGCCAGCAGCTCCCAGACAGGGATCAATCAGCCCCAGCATTTT
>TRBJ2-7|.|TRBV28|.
CASSPRQGLHYEQYF
TGTGCCAGCAGCCCAAGACAGGGACTTCACTACGAGCAGTACTTC
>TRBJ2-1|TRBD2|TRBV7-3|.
CASSLRGTSGYNEQFF
TGTGCCAGCAGCTTAAGAGGGACTAGCGGATACAATGAGCAGTTCTTC
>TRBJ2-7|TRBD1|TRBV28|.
CASSGIRDRPYEQYF
TGTGCCAGCAGTGGCATCCGGGACAGGCCCTACGAGCAGTACTTC
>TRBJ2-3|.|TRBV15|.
CATSRNPYSPDTQYF
TGTGCCACCAGCAGGAATCCTTACAGTCCAGATACGCAGTATTTT
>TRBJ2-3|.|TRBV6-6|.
CASSYLSTDTQYF
TGTGCCAGCAGTTACCTCAGCACAGATACGCAGTATTTT
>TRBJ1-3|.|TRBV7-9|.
CASSTYRSGNTIYF
TGTGCCAGCAGCACCTACAGGTCTGGAAACACCATATATTTT
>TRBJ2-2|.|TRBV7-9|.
CANARGAGTGELFF
TGTGCCAATGCAAGGGGGGCTGGCACCGGGGAGCTGTTTTTT
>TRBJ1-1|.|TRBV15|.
CATSRGNVRGTFF
TGTGCCACCAGCAGGGGGAACGTAAGAGGTACTTTCTTT
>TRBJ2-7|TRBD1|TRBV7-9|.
CASNQDRGRDEQYF
TGTGCCAGCAACCAAGACAGGGGGCGCGACGAGCAGTACTTC
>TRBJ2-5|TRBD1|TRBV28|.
CASSYNRGGWETQYF
TGTGCCAGCAGTTACAACAGGGGCGGGTGGGAGACCCAGTACTTC
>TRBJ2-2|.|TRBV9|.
CASSSNLPTGELFF
TGTGCCAGCTCCTCCAATTTGCCCACCGGGGAGCTGTTTTTT
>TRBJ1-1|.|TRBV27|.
CASSSRGGDEAFF
TGTGCCAGCAGTTCGAGGGGAGGCGATGAAGCTTTCTTT
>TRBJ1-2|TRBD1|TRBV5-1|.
CASSLDRGGYGYTF
TGCGCCAGCAGCTTGGACAGGGGAGGGTATGGCTACACCTTC
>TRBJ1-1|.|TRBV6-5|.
CASTPGLNTEAFF
TGTGCCAGCACCCCGGGGTTGAACACTGAAGCTTTCTTT
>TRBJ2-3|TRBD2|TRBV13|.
CASSLELRASGMDTQYF
TGTGCCAGCAGCTTAGAGTTAAGGGCTAGCGGGATGGATACGCAGTATTTT
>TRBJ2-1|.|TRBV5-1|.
CASSLEGGTYNEQFF
TGCGCCAGCAGCTTGGAGGGTGGGACCTACAATGAGCAGTTCTTC
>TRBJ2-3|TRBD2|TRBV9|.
CASSPPGLADGADTQYF
TGTGCCAGCAGCCCCCCGGGACTAGCGGACGGGGCAGATACGCAGTATTTT
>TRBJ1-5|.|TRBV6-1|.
CASREQGLNQPQHF
TGTGCCAGCCGGGAGCAGGGCCTAAATCAGCCCCAGCATTTT
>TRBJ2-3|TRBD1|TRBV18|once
CASSPSSDRGTDTQYF
TGTGCCAGCTCACCAAGTTCTGACAGGGGCACAGATACGCAGTATTTT
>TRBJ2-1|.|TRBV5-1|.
CASSLRGRGDGNEQFF
TGCGCCAGCAGCTTGAGGGGCAGGGGTGATGGCAATGAGCAGTTCTTC
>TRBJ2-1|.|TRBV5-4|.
CASSLGHNSYNEQFF
TGTGCCAGCAGCTTAGGACACAACTCCTACAATGAGCAGTTCTTC
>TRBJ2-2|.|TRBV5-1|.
CASSFRQRAGELFF
TGCGCCAGCAGCTTCAGACAGAGGGCCGGGGAGCTGTTTTTT
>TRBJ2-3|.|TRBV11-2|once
CASSWTVDTQYF
TGTGCCAGCAGCTGGACGGTAGATACGCAGTATTTT
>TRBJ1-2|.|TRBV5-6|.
CASRSSYGYTF
TGTGCCAGCAGAAGCAGCTATGGCTACACCTTC
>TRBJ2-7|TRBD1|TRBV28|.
CASSLAVGTGSYEQYF
TGTGCCAGCAGTTTAGCAGTCGGGACAGGATCCTACGAGCAGTACTTC
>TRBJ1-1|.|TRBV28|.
CASSLVGRNTEAFF
TGTGCCAGCAGTTTAGTGGGTAGGAACACTGAAGCTTTCTTT
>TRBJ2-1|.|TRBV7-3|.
CASSPGRGNEQFF
TGTGCCAGCAGCCCCGGTCGAGGGAATGAGCAGTTCTTC
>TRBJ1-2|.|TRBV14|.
CASPAEGYGYTF
TGTGCCAGCCCAGCCGAGGGCTATGGCTACACCTTC
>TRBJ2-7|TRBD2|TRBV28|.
CASSRLAGANEQYF
TGTGCCAGCAGCCGACTAGCGGGAGCTAACGAGCAGTACTTC
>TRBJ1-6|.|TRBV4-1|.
CASSPGPPRAYNSPLHF
TGCGCCAGCAGCCCGGGACCCCCTCGGGCCTATAATTCACCCCTCCACTTT
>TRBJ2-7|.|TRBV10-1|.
CARGDLLYEQYF
TGCGCCAGGGGGGACCTCCTGTACGAGCAGTACTTC
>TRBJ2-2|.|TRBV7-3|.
CATRRGTGELFF
TGTGCCACAAGGCGGGGCACCGGGGAGCTGTTTTTT
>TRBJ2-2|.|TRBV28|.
CAHGGSARTGELFF
TGTGCCCACGGAGGTTCGGCCCGAACCGGGGAGCTGTTTTTT
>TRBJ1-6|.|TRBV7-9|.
CASRRGTSYNSPLHF
TGTGCCAGCCGACGTGGGACCTCCTATAATTCACCCCTCCACTTT
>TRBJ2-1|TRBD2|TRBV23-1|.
CASSQSTGSGSYGEQFF
TGCGCCAGCAGTCAATCTACTGGTAGCGGGAGCTACGGTGAGCAGTTCTTC
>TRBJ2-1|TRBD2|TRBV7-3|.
CASSFASGSNEQFF
TGTGCCAGCAGCTTCGCTAGCGGGAGTAATGAGCAGTTCTTC
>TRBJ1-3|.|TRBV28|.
CASGGGGSSGNTIYF
TGTGCCAGCGGGGGAGGGGGATCATCAGGAAACACCATATATTTT